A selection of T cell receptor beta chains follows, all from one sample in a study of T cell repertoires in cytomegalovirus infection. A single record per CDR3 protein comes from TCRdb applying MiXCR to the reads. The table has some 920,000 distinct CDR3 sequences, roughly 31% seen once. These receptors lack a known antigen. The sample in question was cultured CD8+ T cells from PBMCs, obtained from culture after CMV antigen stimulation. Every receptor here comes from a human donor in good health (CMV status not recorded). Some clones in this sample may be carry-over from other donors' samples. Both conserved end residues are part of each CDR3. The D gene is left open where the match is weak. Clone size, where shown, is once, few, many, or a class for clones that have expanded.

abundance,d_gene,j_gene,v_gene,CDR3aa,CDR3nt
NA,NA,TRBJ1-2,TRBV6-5,CASSYRADSNYGYTF,TGTGCCAGCAGTTACCGGGCTGACAGTAACTATGGCTACACCTTC
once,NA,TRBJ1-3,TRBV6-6,CASSYSRGAGGNTIYF,TGTGCCAGCAGTTACTCGAGGGGGGCAGGTGGAAACACCATATATTTT
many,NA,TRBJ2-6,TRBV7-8,CASSLVDTPVGANVLTF,TGTGCCAGCAGCTTAGTCGACACCCCTGTGGGGGCCAACGTCCTGACTTTC
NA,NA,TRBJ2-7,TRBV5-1,CASSWGGTSAYEQYF,TGCGCCAGCAGCTGGGGGGGGACATCTGCCTACGAGCAGTACTTC
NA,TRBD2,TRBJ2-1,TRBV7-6,CASSLGLRGDHEQFF,TGTGCCAGCAGCTTGGGGTTGCGGGGGGATCATGAGCAGTTCTTC
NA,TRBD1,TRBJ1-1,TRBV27,CASSLRQGGYTEAFF,TGTGCCAGCAGTTTAAGACAGGGAGGGTACACTGAAGCTTTCTTT
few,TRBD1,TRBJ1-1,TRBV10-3,CAIRGRQGVNTEAFF,TGTGCCATCAGGGGGAGACAGGGAGTGAACACTGAAGCTTTCTTT
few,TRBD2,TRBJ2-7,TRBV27,CASSLERTSGAYEQYF,TGTGCCAGCAGTTTGGAAAGGACTAGCGGGGCCTACGAGCAGTACTTC
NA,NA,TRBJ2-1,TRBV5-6,CASSSDLASTVHNEQFF,TGTGCCAGCAGCTCCGATCTAGCGTCTACCGTCCACAATGAGCAGTTCTTC
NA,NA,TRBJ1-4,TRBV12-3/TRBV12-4,CASSPRGRLNEKLFF,TGTGCCAGCAGTCCCAGGGGTCGTCTGAATGAAAAACTGTTTTTT
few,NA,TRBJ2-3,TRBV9,CASSNPAGLGPADTQYF,TGTGCCAGCAGCAACCCAGCGGGCCTAGGGCCCGCAGATACGCAGTATTTT
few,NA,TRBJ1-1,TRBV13,CASSLVQGENTEAFF,TGTGCCAGCAGCTTAGTCCAAGGGGAGAACACTGAAGCTTTCTTT
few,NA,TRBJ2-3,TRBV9,CASSPRQTADTQYF,TGTGCCAGCAGCCCCCGACAGACCGCAGATACGCAGTATTTT
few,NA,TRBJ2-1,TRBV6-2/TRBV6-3,CASSYSRGMGDKPYNEQFF,TGTGCCAGCAGTTACTCGAGAGGTATGGGGGACAAGCCCTACAATGAGCAGTTCTTC
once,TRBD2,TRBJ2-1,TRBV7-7,CASSLALAGGNGEQFF,TGTGCTAGCAGCTTAGCACTAGCGGGGGGCAATGGTGAGCAGTTCTTC
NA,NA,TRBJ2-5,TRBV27,CASSYTVQGETQYF,TGTGCCAGCAGTTACACGGTTCAGGGAGAGACCCAGTACTTC
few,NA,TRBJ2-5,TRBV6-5,CASRGAGVAETQYF,TGTGCCAGCAGGGGGGCTGGTGTAGCAGAGACCCAGTACTTC
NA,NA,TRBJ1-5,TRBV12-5,CASGFPQHF,TGTGCTAGTGGTTTTCCCCAGCATTTT
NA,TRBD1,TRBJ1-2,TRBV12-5,CASDSPPEATGGDYGYTF,TGTGCTAGTGATTCTCCACCAGAAGCGACAGGGGGGGACTATGGCTACACCTTC
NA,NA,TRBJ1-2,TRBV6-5,CATRARPWGYTF,TGTGCCACAAGGGCCAGACCTTGGGGCTACACCTTC
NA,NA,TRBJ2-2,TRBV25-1,CASRGYGTLNTGELFF,TGTGCCAGCAGGGGGTACGGGACCCTGAACACCGGGGAGCTGTTTTTT
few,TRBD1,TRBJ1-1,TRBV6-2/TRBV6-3,CASSWSGQGTEAFF,TGTGCCAGCAGTTGGTCCGGACAGGGCACTGAAGCTTTCTTT
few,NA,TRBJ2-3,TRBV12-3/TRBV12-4,CASVELSSTQYF,TGTGCCAGCGTTGAGTTGAGTAGCACGCAGTATTTT
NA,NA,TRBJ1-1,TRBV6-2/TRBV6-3,CASSCSTGSEAFF,TGTGCCAGCAGTTGCTCGACAGGTTCTGAAGCTTTCTTT
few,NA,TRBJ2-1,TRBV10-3,CAISTKVANEQFF,TGTGCCATCAGTACAAAGGTAGCAAATGAGCAGTTCTTC
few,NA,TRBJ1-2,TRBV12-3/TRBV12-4,CASTSFGDGYTF,TGTGCCAGCACCTCGTTCGGGGACGGCTACACCTTC
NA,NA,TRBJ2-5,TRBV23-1,CASNLSDSTQETQYF,TGCGCCAGCAATCTTAGTGACAGCACCCAAGAGACCCAGTACTTC
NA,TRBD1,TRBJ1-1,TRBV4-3,CASSQEGGPWGTTEAFF,TGCGCCAGCAGCCAAGAAGGGGGCCCATGGGGGACCACTGAAGCTTTCTTT
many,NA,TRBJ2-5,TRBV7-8,CASSSPPQRTVKETQYF,TGTGCCAGCAGCTCCCCACCTCAAAGGACAGTAAAGGAGACCCAGTACTTC
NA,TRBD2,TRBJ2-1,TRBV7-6,CASSQLAGDNYNEQFF,TGTGCCAGCAGCCAACTAGCGGGGGACAACTACAATGAGCAGTTCTTC
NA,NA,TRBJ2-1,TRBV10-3,CAISESIYNEQFF,TGTGCCATCAGTGAGTCTATTTACAATGAGCAGTTCTTC